The rows below give T cell receptor beta chains drawn from one sample of a study of blood T cell repertoires in COVID-19. Profiled with immunoSEQ multiplex PCR; TCRdb holds only in-frame clones, not every one. The data show over 300,000 clones, with around 83% seen just once and approximately 1.1% held by the top ten. The specimen was peripheral blood. These receptor sequences come from a woman aged 45-60 years with acute or convalescent COVID-19. CDR3s include the opening cysteine and the closing phenylalanine or tryptophan. Fields, in order: J gene, V gene, D gene, clone size, CDR3 protein, CDR3 DNA. A D gene is named only where the DNA matches it firmly. Rows may omit the clone size; those that give it use once, few, many or a size class.

J: TRBJ1-2
V: TRBV27
D: TRBD1
size: NA
CDR3: CASSLRVTTGQRYGYTF
DNA: TGTGCCAGCAGTTTACGGGTAACGACAGGGCAGCGCTATGGCTACACCTTC

J: TRBJ2-5
V: TRBV5-1
D: NA
size: NA
CDR3: CASSFDTTQETQYF
DNA: TGCGCCAGCAGCTTCGACACCACTCAAGAGACCCAGTACTTC

J: TRBJ2-3
V: TRBV7-9
D: TRBD2
size: NA
CDR3: CASSMTSGRPTDTQYF
DNA: TGTGCCAGCAGCATGACTAGCGGGAGACCCACAGATACGCAGTATTTT

J: TRBJ1-2
V: TRBV19
D: TRBD1
size: NA
CDR3: CASRNPGQHNYGYTF
DNA: TGTGCCAGCCGGAATCCGGGACAGCATAACTATGGCTACACCTTC

J: TRBJ1-2
V: TRBV6-6
D: TRBD1
size: NA
CDR3: CASSYSDRGGYTF
DNA: TGTGCCAGCAGTTACTCGGACAGGGGAGGCTACACCTTC

J: TRBJ2-1
V: TRBV6-5
D: NA
size: NA
CDR3: CASSYSTGDEQFF
DNA: TGTGCCAGCAGTTACTCCACCGGGGATGAGCAGTTCTTC

J: TRBJ2-2
V: TRBV28
D: TRBD1
size: NA
CDR3: CATGGTGAIDTGELFF
DNA: TGTGCCACCGGTGGGACAGGGGCAATTGACACCGGGGAGCTGTTTTTT

J: TRBJ2-3
V: TRBV10-3
D: NA
size: NA
CDR3: CAISATGFTDTQYF
DNA: TGTGCCATCAGTGCAACAGGGTTCACAGATACGCAGTATTTT

J: TRBJ2-5
V: TRBV10-3
D: NA
size: once
CDR3: CAISESQGVQETQYF
DNA: TGTGCCATCAGTGAGTCACAAGGGGTCCAAGAGACCCAGTACTTC

J: TRBJ2-3
V: TRBV6-2/TRBV6-3
D: NA
size: NA
CDR3: CASSSPGGRRDTQYF
DNA: TGTGCCAGCAGTTCCCCGGGTGGGAGAAGGGATACGCAGTATTTT

J: TRBJ1-3
V: TRBV21-1
D: NA
size: NA
CDR3: CASSKGNRDSTGNTIYF
DNA: TGTGCCAGCAGCAAAGGTAACCGGGACAGTACTGGAAACACCATATATTTT

J: TRBJ2-3
V: TRBV7-2
D: NA
size: NA
CDR3: CASSLRSGRTDTQYF
DNA: TGTGCCAGCAGCTTACGAAGCGGACGCACAGATACGCAGTATTTT

J: TRBJ2-7
V: TRBV30
D: TRBD2
size: NA
CDR3: CAWSRLAGIYEQYF
DNA: TGTGCCTGGAGTAGGCTAGCGGGGATCTACGAGCAGTACTTC

J: TRBJ2-5
V: TRBV11-3
D: NA
size: once
CDR3: CASGLRSEETQYF
DNA: TGTGCCAGCGGACTGCGGAGCGAGGAGACCCAGTACTTC

J: TRBJ1-3
V: TRBV27
D: TRBD1
size: NA
CDR3: CASRGQGGGNTIYF
DNA: TGTGCCAGCAGGGGACAGGGCGGTGGAAACACCATATATTTT

J: TRBJ2-5
V: TRBV18
D: TRBD1
size: NA
CDR3: CASSPRGQSETQYF
DNA: TGTGCCAGCTCACCAAGGGGACAGTCGGAGACCCAGTACTTC

J: TRBJ1-1
V: TRBV30
D: NA
size: NA
CDR3: CAWRWGPTEAFF
DNA: TGTGCCTGGAGGTGGGGGCCCACTGAAGCTTTCTTT

J: TRBJ1-5
V: TRBV6-5
D: NA
size: NA
CDR3: CASSPPGGDQPQHF
DNA: TGTGCCAGCAGTCCCCCCGGCGGGGATCAGCCCCAGCATTTT

J: TRBJ1-5
V: TRBV25-1
D: NA
size: NA
CDR3: CASLPPPTDNQPQHF
DNA: TGTGCCAGCCTCCCCCCACCGACAGATAATCAGCCCCAGCATTTT

J: TRBJ2-5
V: TRBV7-9
D: TRBD2
size: once
CDR3: CASSSGREREGHQETQYF
DNA: TGTGCCAGCAGCTCGGGCAGGGAACGGGAGGGCCATCAAGAGACCCAGTACTTC

J: TRBJ2-5
V: TRBV10-3
D: NA
size: NA
CDR3: CAISEPQETQYF
DNA: TGTGCCATCAGTGAACCCCAGGAGACCCAGTACTTC

J: TRBJ2-3
V: TRBV5-5
D: NA
size: NA
CDR3: CASSLVGGTQYF
DNA: TGTGCCAGCAGCTTGGTCGGGGGTACGCAGTATTTT

J: TRBJ1-4
V: TRBV27
D: TRBD1
size: few
CDR3: CASSKQGSEKLFF
DNA: TGTGCCAGCAGTAAACAGGGGAGTGAAAAACTGTTTTTT

J: TRBJ1-2
V: TRBV30
D: TRBD1
size: NA
CDR3: CAWSPGQGVFQGYTF
DNA: TGTGCCTGGAGTCCGGGACAGGGGGTTTTTCAGGGCTACACCTTC

J: TRBJ2-5
V: TRBV15
D: TRBD1
size: NA
CDR3: CATSRDPGGGETQYF
DNA: TGTGCCACCAGCAGAGATCCAGGGGGCGGAGAGACCCAGTACTTC

J: TRBJ2-1
V: TRBV19
D: NA
size: NA
CDR3: CASSISPGSYNEQFF
DNA: TGTGCCAGTAGTATAAGTCCAGGGTCCTACAATGAGCAGTTCTTC

J: TRBJ2-5
V: TRBV2
D: NA
size: NA
CDR3: CASSEREGGETQYF
DNA: TGTGCCAGCAGTGAGAGGGAAGGGGGAGAGACCCAGTACTTC

J: TRBJ1-1
V: TRBV18
D: TRBD1
size: few
CDR3: CASSQIGDRGTEAFF
DNA: TGTGCCAGCTCCCAGATCGGGGACAGAGGGACTGAAGCTTTCTTT

J: TRBJ2-5
V: TRBV2
D: TRBD1
size: NA
CDR3: CASRSGDRGQETQYF
DNA: TGTGCCAGCAGGTCTGGGGACAGGGGGCAAGAGACCCAGTACTTC

J: TRBJ1-2
V: TRBV3-1/TRBV3-2
D: NA
size: NA
CDR3: CASSPFRDLPRGPF
DNA: TGTGCCAGCAGCCCCTTCCGGGACCTCCCGCGGGGTCCCTTC

J: TRBJ2-1
V: TRBV12-3/TRBV12-4
D: NA
size: NA
CDR3: CASSFGGRLFF
DNA: TGTGCCAGCAGTTTCGGCGGAAGGTTGTTCTTC

J: TRBJ2-7
V: TRBV6-2/TRBV6-3
D: NA
size: NA
CDR3: CASSYSRGPYEQYF
DNA: TGTGCCAGCAGTTACTCGAGAGGGCCCTACGAGCAGTACTTC

J: TRBJ1-1
V: TRBV19
D: NA
size: NA
CDR3: CASSIGHRNINTEAFF
DNA: TGTGCCAGTAGCATCGGTCACAGGAATATTAACACTGAAGCTTTCTTT

J: TRBJ2-7
V: TRBV5-1
D: TRBD1
size: NA
CDR3: CASSPGTGGLKEQYF
DNA: TGCGCCAGCAGCCCAGGGACAGGGGGCTTAAAAGAGCAGTACTTC

J: TRBJ1-5
V: TRBV19
D: TRBD1
size: NA
CDR3: CASSMTQGVANQPQHF
DNA: TGTGCCAGTAGTATGACACAGGGGGTAGCAAATCAGCCCCAGCATTTT

J: TRBJ1-2
V: TRBV11-2
D: NA
size: NA
CDR3: CASSLSPGNYGYTF
DNA: TGTGCCAGCAGCTTAAGTCCGGGGAACTATGGCTACACCTTC

J: TRBJ1-1
V: TRBV7-9
D: NA
size: NA
CDR3: CASSSKTEAFF
DNA: TGTGCCAGCAGCTCCAAAACTGAAGCTTTCTTT

J: TRBJ2-3
V: TRBV11-2
D: TRBD1
size: NA
CDR3: CASSLGRQGGTDTQYF
DNA: TGTGCCAGCAGCTTAGGCCGGCAGGGGGGCACAGATACGCAGTATTTT

J: TRBJ1-6
V: TRBV5-6
D: TRBD1
size: few
CDR3: CASSWDRWGSPLHF
DNA: TGTGCCAGCAGCTGGGACAGGTGGGGTTCACCCCTCCACTTT

J: TRBJ2-7
V: TRBV7-2
D: TRBD2
size: once
CDR3: CASSLKWAGGYEQYF
DNA: TGTGCCAGCAGCTTAAAATGGGCGGGGGGTTACGAGCAGTACTTC

J: TRBJ2-3
V: TRBV24-1
D: NA
size: NA
CDR3: CATSDFGRASTDTQYF
DNA: TGTGCCACCAGTGATTTCGGCAGGGCTAGCACAGATACGCAGTATTTT

J: TRBJ1-6
V: TRBV9
D: NA
size: many
CDR3: CASSGYGDSSPLHF
DNA: TGTGCCAGCAGCGGATATGGAGACAGTTCACCCCTCCACTTT

J: TRBJ1-2
V: TRBV23-1
D: NA
size: NA
CDR3: CASSRQFLGYTF
DNA: TGCGCCAGCAGTCGGCAGTTTTTGGGCTACACCTTC

J: TRBJ1-5
V: TRBV24-1
D: TRBD1
size: NA
CDR3: CATSGRTGGNQPQHF
DNA: TGTGCCACCAGTGGCCGGACAGGGGGCAACCAGCCCCAGCATTTT

J: TRBJ1-5
V: TRBV27
D: TRBD1
size: NA
CDR3: CASSLYSGQGRDQPQHF
DNA: TGTGCCAGCAGTTTATACTCGGGACAGGGAAGAGATCAGCCCCAGCATTTT

J: TRBJ2-5
V: TRBV5-1
D: NA
size: once
CDR3: CASSLSGSAETQYF
DNA: TGCGCCAGCAGCTTGTCGGGGTCGGCGGAGACCCAGTACTTC

J: TRBJ2-6
V: TRBV27
D: TRBD1
size: NA
CDR3: CASSLSVVGTGVVGANVLTF
DNA: TGTGCCAGCAGTTTATCGGTTGTAGGAACAGGGGTAGTTGGGGCCAACGTCCTGACTTTC

J: TRBJ2-5
V: TRBV27
D: NA
size: NA
CDR3: CASTDQVGARETQYF
DNA: TGTGCCAGCACCGATCAAGTGGGGGCACGAGAGACCCAGTACTTC

J: TRBJ2-3
V: TRBV2
D: NA
size: once
CDR3: CASSAVTDTQYF
DNA: TGTGCCAGCAGTGCGGTCACAGATACGCAGTATTTT

J: TRBJ1-2
V: TRBV6-2/TRBV6-3
D: NA
size: once
CDR3: CASSYSGGDGYTF
DNA: TGTGCCAGCAGTTACTCTGGGGGGGACGGCTACACCTTC

J: TRBJ2-7
V: TRBV6-2/TRBV6-3
D: TRBD1
size: NA
CDR3: CASSPGTGYLEQYF
DNA: TGTGCCAGCAGTCCCGGGACAGGGTATCTCGAGCAGTACTTC

J: TRBJ1-1
V: TRBV5-4
D: TRBD1
size: NA
CDR3: CASSLEGARDTEAFF
DNA: TGTGCCAGCAGCTTGGAGGGGGCGCGGGACACTGAAGCTTTCTTT

J: TRBJ1-6
V: TRBV6-5
D: NA
size: few
CDR3: CASSSGRGNSPLHF
DNA: TGTGCCAGCAGTTCCGGCAGGGGTAATTCACCCCTCCACTTT